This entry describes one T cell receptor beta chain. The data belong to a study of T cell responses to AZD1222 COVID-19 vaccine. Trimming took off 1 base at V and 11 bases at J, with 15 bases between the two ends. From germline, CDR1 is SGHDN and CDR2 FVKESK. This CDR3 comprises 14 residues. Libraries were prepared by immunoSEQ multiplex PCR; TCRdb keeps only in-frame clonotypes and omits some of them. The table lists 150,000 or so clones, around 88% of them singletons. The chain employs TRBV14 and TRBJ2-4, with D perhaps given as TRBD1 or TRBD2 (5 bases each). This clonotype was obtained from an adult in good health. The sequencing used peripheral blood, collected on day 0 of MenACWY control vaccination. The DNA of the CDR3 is TGTGCCAGCAGCCAAGCAAGCAGGAGAGGGGTTCAGTACTTC. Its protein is CASSQASRRGVQYF.